Following are 5 T cell receptor beta chains from one sample sequenced in a study of OX40 agonist ivuxolimab in advanced cancers. This table comes from immunoSEQ multiplex PCR, and its TCRdb copy is limited to in-frame clones, with some not included. Of fewer than 80,000 clones in the sample, around 90% are singletons; the top ten hold less than 6%. The sequences come from CD4+ or CD8+ T cells sorted from blood, collected in a trial of the OX40 agonist ivuxolimab. The receptors shown here come from an adult with an advanced solid tumor such as melanoma, head and neck, liver or kidney cancer.

The V call is TRBV15, the J call TRBJ1-4; D is unclear. Trimming took off 9 bases at V and 7 bases at J, with 15 bases between the two ends. The CDR3 extends over 13 amino acids. CDR1 is LNHNV and CDR2 is YYDKDF in the germline V gene (reference sequence). The CDR3 is CATREQVGEKLFF. CDR3 in DNA: TGTGCCACACGGGAACAAGTGGGTGAAAAACTGTTTTTT.

The V gene is TRBV30, the J gene TRBJ1-5; D is perhaps TRBD1 (5 bases). V was trimmed by 2 bases and J by 7 bases, leaving 9 bases between them. Germline V CDR1 and CDR2: GTSNPN, SVGIG (reference sequence). The CDR3 consists of 12 residues. The CDR3 spells CAWSLGDQPQHF. CDR3 DNA: TGTGCCTGGAGTTTGGGGGACCAGCCCCAGCATTTT.

The genes are TRBV5-1 and TRBJ2-7, with unresolved D. Germline values: CDR1 SGHRS, CDR2 YFSETQ. CDR3 size: 12 residues. Trimming pared 3 bases from V and 7 bases from J, leaving 11 bases between. The CDR3 here is CASSSGGREQYF. CDR3 bases: TGCGCCAGCAGCTCCGGCGGACGGGAGCAGTACTTC.

This chain links TRBV7-9 with TRBJ1-5; D is possibly TRBD1 (6 bases). The CDR3 consists of 16 residues. Germline V gives CDR1 SEHNR, CDR2 FQNEAQ (reference sequence). V was trimmed by 1 base and J by 5 bases, leaving 15 bases between them. The CDR3: CASSLGVGTSHQPQHF. The CDR3 DNA follows: TGTGCCAGCAGCTTAGGAGTCGGGACAAGCCATCAGCCCCAGCATTTT.

The chain carries TRBV4-2 and TRBJ2-2; D unclear. Germline loops: CDR1 LGHNA, CDR2 YNFKEQ. CDR3 length equals 14 residues. V was shortened by 4 bases and J by 0 bases, with 6 bases between the two germline ends. CDR3 sequence: CASSRGSNTGELFF. CDR3 DNA: TGTGCCAGCAGCCGCGGTTCGAACACCGGGGAGCTGTTTTTT.